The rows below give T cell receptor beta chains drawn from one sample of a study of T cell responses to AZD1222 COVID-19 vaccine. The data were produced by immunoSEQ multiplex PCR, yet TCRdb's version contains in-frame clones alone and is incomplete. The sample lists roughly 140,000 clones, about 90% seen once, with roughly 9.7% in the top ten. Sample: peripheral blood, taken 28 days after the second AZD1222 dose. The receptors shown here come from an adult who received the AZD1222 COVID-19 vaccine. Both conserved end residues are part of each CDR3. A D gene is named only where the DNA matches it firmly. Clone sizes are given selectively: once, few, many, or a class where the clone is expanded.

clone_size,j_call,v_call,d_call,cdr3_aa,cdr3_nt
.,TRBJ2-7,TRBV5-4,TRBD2,CASSLWTSGTSYEQYF,TGTGCCAGCAGCCTCTGGACTAGCGGGACAAGCTACGAGCAGTACTTC
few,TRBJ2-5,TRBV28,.,CASLGTHGQKETQYF,TGTGCCAGCCTGGGTACCCACGGACAGAAAGAGACCCAGTACTTC
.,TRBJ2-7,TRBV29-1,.,CSVVARVESYEQYF,TGCAGCGTTGTTGCGAGGGTCGAGTCCTACGAGCAGTACTTC
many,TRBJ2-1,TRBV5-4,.,CASRADSYNEQFF,TGTGCCAGCAGGGCGGATTCCTACAATGAGCAGTTCTTC
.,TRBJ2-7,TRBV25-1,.,CASRGVGGSHEQYF,TGTGCCAGCAGGGGGGTGGGGGGTTCCCACGAGCAGTACTTC
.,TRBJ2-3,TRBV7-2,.,CASSLRMTPYTQYF,TGTGCCAGCAGCTTAAGAATGACACCCTATACGCAGTATTTT
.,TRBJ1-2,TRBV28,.,CASSLSGLGNYGYTF,TGTGCCAGCAGTTTATCTGGGCTAGGTAACTATGGCTACACCTTC
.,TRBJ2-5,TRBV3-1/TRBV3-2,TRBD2,CASSPQGGRTKTQYF,TGTGCCAGCAGCCCACAAGGCGGGAGAACTAAGACCCAGTACTTC
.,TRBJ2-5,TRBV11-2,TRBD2,CASSLVAGGSPGETQYF,TGTGCCAGCAGCTTAGTAGCGGGAGGCTCTCCGGGGGAGACCCAGTACTTC
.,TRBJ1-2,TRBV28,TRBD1,CASSLSGMDRGRNTF,TGTGCCAGCAGTTTATCGGGTATGGACAGGGGGCGCAACACCTTC
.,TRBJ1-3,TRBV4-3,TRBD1,CASSQDGQGPNTIYF,TGCGCCAGCAGCCAAGACGGACAGGGTCCAAACACCATATATTTT
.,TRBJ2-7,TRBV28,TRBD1,CASSTPGQRYVMHF,TGTGCCAGCAGTACCCCGGGACAGCGCTACGTTATGCACTTC
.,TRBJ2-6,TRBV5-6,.,CASSLNGARSGANVLTF,TGTGCCAGCAGCTTAAACGGAGCCCGCTCTGGGGCCAACGTCCTGACTTTC
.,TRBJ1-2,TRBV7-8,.,CASSLGRRSRDGYTF,TGTGCCAGCAGCTTAGGTCGGAGGTCCAGGGATGGCTACACCTTC
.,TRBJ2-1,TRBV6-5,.,CASTPLYNEQFF,TGTGCCAGCACCCCCCTTTACAATGAGCAGTTCTTC
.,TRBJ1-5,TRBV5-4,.,CASSLAGGNQPQHF,TGTGCCAGCAGCTTGGCCGGCGGCAATCAGCCCCAGCATTTT
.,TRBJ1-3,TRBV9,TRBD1,CASSVADRARGNTIYF,TGTGCCAGCAGCGTAGCCGACAGGGCCCGTGGAAACACCATATATTTT
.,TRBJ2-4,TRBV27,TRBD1,CASSPGQGRGAKNIQYF,TGTGCCAGCAGTCCCGGACAGGGCCGGGGGGCCAAAAACATTCAGTACTTC
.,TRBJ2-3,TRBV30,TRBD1,CAWTDRHKDTQYF,TGTGCCTGGACGGACAGGCATAAAGATACGCAGTATTTT
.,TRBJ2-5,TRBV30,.,CAWSALGEETQYF,TGTGCCTGGAGTGCCCTGGGCGAGGAGACCCAGTACTTC
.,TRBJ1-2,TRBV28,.,CASSSIFVHGALNYGYTF,TGTGCCAGCAGTTCAATCTTCGTCCACGGGGCGCTTAACTATGGCTACACCTTC
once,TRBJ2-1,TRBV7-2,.,CASSLSAFSYNEQFF,TGTGCCAGCAGCTTATCGGCCTTCTCCTACAATGAGCAGTTCTTC
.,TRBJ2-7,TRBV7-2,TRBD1,CASSLTRGTANSYEQYF,TGTGCCAGCAGCTTAACCCGAGGGACAGCGAATTCCTACGAGCAGTACTTC
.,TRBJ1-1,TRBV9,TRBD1,CASSPQGGAGWNTEAFF,TGTGCCAGCAGCCCCCAGGGGGGGGCAGGTTGGAACACTGAAGCTTTCTTT
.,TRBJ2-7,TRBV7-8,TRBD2,CASSLLAGYEQYF,TGTGCCAGCAGCTTGCTAGCGGGTTACGAGCAGTACTTC
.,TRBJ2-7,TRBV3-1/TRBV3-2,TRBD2,CASSQAWSGRRVYEQYF,TGTGCCAGCAGCCAAGCCTGGAGCGGGAGGAGGGTCTACGAGCAGTACTTC
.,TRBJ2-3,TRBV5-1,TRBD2,CASSSGGLATDTQYF,TGCGCCAGCAGCTCGGGGGGGCTAGCCACAGATACGCAGTATTTT
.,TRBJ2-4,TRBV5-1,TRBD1,CASSRETGGPKQYF,TGCGCCAGCAGTCGGGAGACAGGGGGCCCGAAGCAGTACTTC
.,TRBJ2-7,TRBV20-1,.,CSASGLTDEQYF,TGCAGTGCTAGTGGTCTGACGGACGAGCAGTACTTC
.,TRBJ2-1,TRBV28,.,CASSLLWGEQFF,TGTGCCAGCAGTTTATTGTGGGGTGAGCAGTTCTTC
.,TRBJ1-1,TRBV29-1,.,CSVESYGGMNTEAFF,TGCAGCGTTGAATCGTACGGGGGCATGAACACTGAAGCTTTCTTT
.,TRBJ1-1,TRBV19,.,CASSITGDTEAFF,TGTGCCAGTAGTATTACAGGTGACACTGAAGCTTTCTTT
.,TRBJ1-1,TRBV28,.,CASSPTGTYTEAFF,TGTGCCAGCAGCCCTACAGGGACTTACACTGAAGCTTTCTTT
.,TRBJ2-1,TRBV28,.,CASRATKNEQFF,TGTGCCAGCAGGGCGACTAAGAATGAGCAGTTCTTC
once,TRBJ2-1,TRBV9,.,CASSPREGGPYNEQFF,TGTGCCAGCAGCCCCCGCGAAGGCGGTCCTTACAATGAGCAGTTCTTC
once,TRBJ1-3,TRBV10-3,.,CAISESIVRNTIYF,TGTGCCATCAGTGAGTCTATCGTAAGAAACACCATATATTTT
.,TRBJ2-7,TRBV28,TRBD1,CASSHNRQGSYEQYF,TGTGCCAGCAGCCACAACCGACAGGGATCCTACGAGCAGTACTTC
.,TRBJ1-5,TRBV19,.,CASSMMRAQGSNQPQHF,TGTGCCAGTAGTATGATGCGGGCACAGGGTAGCAATCAGCCCCAGCATTTT
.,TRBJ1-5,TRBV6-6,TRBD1,CASSSTGVGLNQPQHF,TGTGCCAGCAGTTCGACAGGGGTTGGTCTTAATCAGCCCCAGCATTTT
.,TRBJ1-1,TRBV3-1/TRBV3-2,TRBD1,CASSQDTSGVIRDRIEAFF,TGTGCCAGCAGCCAAGACACTTCCGGAGTTATACGGGACAGAATAGAAGCTTTCTTT
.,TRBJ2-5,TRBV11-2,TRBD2,CASSLEGGKQETQYF,TGTGCCAGCAGCTTAGAGGGGGGGAAACAAGAGACCCAGTACTTC
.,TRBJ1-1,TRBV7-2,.,CASSLLDHMNTEAFF,TGTGCCAGCAGCTTACTAGACCACATGAACACTGAAGCTTTCTTT
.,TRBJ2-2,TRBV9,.,CASSVAGTPIGTGELFF,TGTGCCAGCAGCGTCGCCGGGACTCCCATCGGCACCGGGGAGCTGTTTTTT
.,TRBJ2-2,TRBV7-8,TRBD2,CASSIRRGDPSGELFF,TGTGCCAGCTCCATTAGGCGGGGGGACCCATCCGGGGAGCTGTTTTTT
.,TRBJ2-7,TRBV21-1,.,CASSKGDSYEQYF,TGTGCCAGCAGCAAAGGGGACAGCTACGAGCAGTACTTC
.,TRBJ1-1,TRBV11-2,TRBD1,CASSAVFLPGQGNTEAFF,TGTGCCAGCAGCGCGGTTTTCCTACCGGGACAGGGGAACACTGAAGCTTTCTTT
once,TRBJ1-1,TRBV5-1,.,CASSLPAGQNTEAFF,TGCGCCAGCAGCTTGCCTGCAGGACAGAACACTGAAGCTTTCTTT
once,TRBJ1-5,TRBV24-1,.,CATSLGGNQPQHF,TGTGCCACTTCTCTTGGGGGGAACCAGCCCCAGCATTTT
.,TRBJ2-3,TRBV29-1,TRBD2,CSVDLAGGTQYF,TGCAGCGTGGACCTAGCGGGAGGAACGCAGTATTTT
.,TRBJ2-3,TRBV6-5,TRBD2,CASSYGGSEDTQYF,TGTGCCAGCAGTTACGGCGGGAGTGAAGATACGCAGTATTTT